This is a list of T cell receptor beta chains from one sample in a study of T cell changes during pregnancy in multiple sclerosis. TCRdb's copy holds only in-frame clones and misses some; the assay was immunoSEQ multiplex PCR. The repertoire consists of around 56,000 clones, with about 95% occurring once and the leading ten covering less than 3%. The source was CD8+ T cells from peripheral blood mononuclear cells, collected after pregnancy. Every receptor here comes from a female donor with multiple sclerosis, enrolled in a pregnancy study. Both conserved end residues are part of each CDR3. D genes are given only for firm matches. Size values are once, few and many counts, or a class for expanded clones, and some rows have none.

V	J	size	D	CDR3	DNA
TRBV5-1	TRBJ2-7	NA	NA	CASSLLTAYEQYF	TGCGCCAGCAGCTTGCTGACAGCCTACGAGCAGTACTTC
TRBV29-1	TRBJ2-5	NA	NA	CSVGGSQGRGWETQYF	TGCAGCGTTGGGGGGTCTCAGGGGCGCGGGTGGGAGACCCAGTACTTC
TRBV5-1	TRBJ1-1	NA	NA	CASSLGGFDTEAFF	TGCGCCAGCAGCTTGGGAGGGTTTGACACTGAAGCTTTCTTT
TRBV7-9	TRBJ1-1	NA	NA	CASSSHRTEAFF	TGTGCCAGCAGCTCTCACAGGACTGAAGCTTTCTTT
TRBV11-3	TRBJ2-1	NA	NA	CASSFPGDPEQFF	TGTGCCAGCAGCTTCCCGGGAGACCCTGAGCAGTTCTTC
TRBV19	TRBJ2-7	once	TRBD1	CASGQGWEQYF	TGTGCCAGCGGACAGGGTTGGGAGCAGTACTTC
TRBV2	TRBJ2-5	NA	TRBD1	CASSLGVLGGSETQYF	TGTGCCAGCAGTTTAGGGGTTCTAGGGGGCAGCGAGACCCAGTACTTC
TRBV5-4	TRBJ2-7	NA	TRBD2	CASSRGLADQYF	TGTGCCAGCAGCCGGGGACTAGCGGATCAGTACTTC
TRBV2	TRBJ1-2	NA	NA	CASNDRTGYTF	TGTGCCAGCAACGACAGGACTGGCTACACCTTC
TRBV30	TRBJ1-1	NA	NA	CAWSARTDLEAFF	TGTGCCTGGAGTGCCCGGACAGACCTTGAAGCTTTCTTT
TRBV11-2	TRBJ2-7	NA	NA	CASSLGWSGLYEQYF	TGTGCCAGCAGCTTGGGGTGGAGCGGTCTCTACGAGCAGTACTTC
TRBV7-9	TRBJ1-2	once	NA	CASSNDSNYGYTF	TGTGCCAGCAGCAACGACAGTAACTATGGCTACACCTTC
TRBV5-1	TRBJ2-1	NA	TRBD2	CASSLAGGETSGNPNEQFF	TGCGCCAGCAGCTTGGCCGGGGGGGAGACTAGCGGGAACCCGAATGAGCAGTTCTTC
TRBV4-3	TRBJ2-2	NA	NA	CASSQELRAGELFF	TGCGCCAGCAGCCAAGAACTCAGGGCCGGGGAGCTGTTTTTT
TRBV5-4	TRBJ1-1	NA	NA	CASSLSPEMNTEAFF	TGTGCCAGCAGCTTGTCCCCAGAAATGAACACTGAAGCTTTCTTT
TRBV7-9	TRBJ2-1	NA	TRBD1	CASSPPRGPNEQFF	TGTGCCAGCAGCCCCCCCAGGGGGCCGAATGAGCAGTTCTTC
TRBV9	TRBJ1-3	NA	TRBD1	CASSPVLSGTGEEYF	TGTGCCAGCAGCCCAGTCCTTTCCGGGACAGGAGAAGAATATTTT
TRBV28	TRBJ2-1	NA	TRBD2	CASNSGGGGGSYNEQFF	TGTGCCAGCAATTCCGGGGGGGGCGGGGGCTCCTACAATGAGCAGTTCTTC
TRBV9	TRBJ2-1	once	NA	CASSVVIATREQFF	TGTGCCAGCAGCGTAGTGATAGCCACCCGAGAGCAGTTCTTC
TRBV19	TRBJ1-1	NA	TRBD1	CASSAGTANTEAFF	TGTGCCAGTAGTGCCGGGACAGCGAACACTGAAGCTTTCTTT
TRBV28	TRBJ1-2	NA	TRBD1	CASWGEGQGAYGYTF	TGTGCCAGCTGGGGAGAGGGGCAGGGGGCATATGGCTACACCTTC
TRBV27	TRBJ2-5	NA	TRBD1	CATADRDRSQETQYF	TGTGCCACCGCCGATAGGGACAGAAGCCAAGAGACCCAGTACTTC
TRBV7-9	TRBJ1-4	once	TRBD1	CASSRTGGAREKLFF	TGTGCCAGCAGCAGGACAGGGGGCGCTAGGGAAAAACTGTTTTTT
TRBV29-1	TRBJ2-7	NA	TRBD1	CSAGDSTYEQYF	TGCAGCGCAGGGGACAGCACCTACGAGCAGTACTTC